This T cell receptor (beta chain) was obtained from a study of T cells in localized non-small cell lung cancer. The study, taken as a whole, reports: Higher T cell density in the blood was associated with longer overall survival, whereas higher adjacent-lung clonality associated with shorter survival. Only one tumor region went through sequencing, so heterogeneity may still be there.

With regard to this clone: Its antigen is not identified.

The CDR3 consists of 15 residues. CDR1 is SEHNR and CDR2 is FQNEAQ in the germline V gene (reference sequence). V lost 5 bases, J lost 3 bases, and 13 bases lay in between. Measured with immunoSEQ multiplex PCR; TCRdb has only the in-frame clones, and not every one. The sample includes 26,000 or so clones, about 86% of them seen just once. The sequenced sample was peripheral blood, obtained before any cancer treatment. The rearrangement joins TRBV7-9 to TRBJ1-4, with D possibly matching TRBD1 (6 bases). The clonotype originates from a female donor older than 55 with stage I lung adenocarcinoma. The CDR3 bases are TGTGCCAGCAGCCTAGGGGACACCCCTAATGAAAAACTGTTTTTT. Translated: CASSLGDTPNEKLFF.